The sequence of this TCR beta chain was determined in a study of shared clonotypes between healthy human individuals. Study-level points and caveats: Among a handful of donors, roughly 5.5% of naive CD4 clonotypes were found in common.

On this clone: Antigen specificity is unknown.

Assay used: immunoSEQ multiplex PCR; TCRdb lists only in-frame clones, some missing. The table lists roughly 2.1 million clones, 90% to 95% of them singletons. The J segment lost 4 bases and the V segment lost 1 base, leaving 3 bases of the junction unmatched. Germline assignment: CDR1 SNHLY and CDR2 FYNNEI. CDR3 length equals 15 residues. Naive-designated CD8 cells lacked CD45RO, were positively enriched for CCR7, and omitted terminally differentiated effector memory CD45RA+ cells. This clonotype was obtained from a man between 18 and 29 years old in good health. Some clones in this sample may be carry-over from other donors' samples. The sequenced sample consisted of naive CD8+ T cells from PBMCs. V usage is TRBV2 and J usage is TRBJ1-5; 8 bases align to TRBD1. The CDR3 spells CASSEEDRENQPQHF. Written as DNA, the CDR3 is TGTGCCAGCAGTGAAGAGGACAGGGAAAATCAGCCCCAGCATTTT.